The present T cell receptor (beta chain) was sequenced within a study of blood T cell repertoires in COVID-19. Whole-study context: COVID-19 samples, acute and convalescent, were from the United States, Italy and Spain.

This CDR3 has 16 amino acids. The V and J ends lost 4 bases and 12 bases respectively, with 24 bases between them. Per germline, CDR1 LGHDT and CDR2 YNNKEL (reference sequence). The assay was immunoSEQ multiplex PCR, and TCRdb's table has in-frame clones only and misses some. The table lists 400,000 or so clones, around 90% of them singletons. In terms of age and location, participants ranged from about 18 to 100 years and lived in approximately 26 US areas. Sequenced sample: PBMCs or T cells enriched from blood (not recorded which). The chain has TRBV3-1 (or the pseudogene TRBV3-2) and TRBJ1-4; maybe TRBD1 (5 bases). The sequence came from a man between 18 and 29 years old who had recovered from COVID-19. DNA of the CDR3: TGTGCCAGCAGCCCGCAAGGGGTTTGGGGTTATGAGCAACTGTTTTTT. Translating gives CASSPQGVWGYEQLFF.